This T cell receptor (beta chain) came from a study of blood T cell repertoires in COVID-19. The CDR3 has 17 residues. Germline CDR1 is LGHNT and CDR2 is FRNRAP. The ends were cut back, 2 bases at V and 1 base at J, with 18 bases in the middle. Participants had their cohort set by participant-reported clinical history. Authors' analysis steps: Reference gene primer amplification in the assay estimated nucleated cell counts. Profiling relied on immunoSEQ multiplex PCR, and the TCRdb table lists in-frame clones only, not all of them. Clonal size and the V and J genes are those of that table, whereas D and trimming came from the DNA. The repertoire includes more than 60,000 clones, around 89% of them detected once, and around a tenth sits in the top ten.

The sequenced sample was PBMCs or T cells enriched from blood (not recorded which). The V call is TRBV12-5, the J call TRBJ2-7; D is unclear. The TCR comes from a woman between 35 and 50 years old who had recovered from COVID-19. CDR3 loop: CASGLRFPRHSSYEQYF. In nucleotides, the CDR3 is TGTGCTAGTGGTTTGCGTTTCCCCCGACACTCTTCCTACGAGCAGTACTTC.